This TCR beta chain appears in the sequencing data of a study of T cells in Graves' hyperthyroidism and ophthalmopathy. This clonotype was counted at least ten times. Amplified regions were TCR beta CDR3 sequences from RNA transcripts. HTBI primers were employed in a first-round RT-PCR of the TCR CDR3. TCRdb re-called the multiplex PCR reads through MiXCR, storing one row per CDR3 protein. Here the sample spans fewer than 450,000 distinct CDR3 sequences, roughly 15% being singletons. Germline V lookup: CDR1 LGHDT, CDR2 YNNKEL (reference sequence). This CDR3 has 15 residues. V shed 6 bases, J shed 4 bases, and the junction held 6 bases outside the gene matches.

The V call is TRBV3-1, the J call TRBJ2-7; 13 bases align to TRBD2. Sequenced input: blood. This TCR was sampled from a woman between 55 and 75 years old with Graves' ophthalmopathy. Written as DNA, the CDR3 is TGTGCCAGCAGTCAGGGACTAGCGGGAAGGTACGAGCAGTACTTC. Its translation is CASSQGLAGRYEQYF.